The following is a TCR beta chain sequence with its context. What it binds is not known. The sample belongs to a study of OX40 agonist ivuxolimab in advanced cancers. The overall study: People in dose escalation had one of these cancers: hepatocellular carcinoma, melanoma, renal cell or head and neck cancer. Study-level points and caveats: The 0.1-3.0 mg/kg partial responders had among the lowest clonal expansion.

Trimming removed 4 bases from V and 2 bases from J, with 5 bases in between. This CDR3 region has 12 residues. CDR1 and CDR2 (germline): SEHNR, FQNEAQ (reference sequence). Profiling relied on immunoSEQ multiplex PCR, and the TCRdb table lists in-frame clones only, not all of them. The sample has 47,000 or so clones, 70% to 90% seen once. The specimen comprised CD4+ or CD8+ T cells sorted from blood, sampled in a trial of the OX40 agonist ivuxolimab. The chain combines TRBV7-9 with TRBJ2-5; D gene unclear. The TCR sequence derives from an adult with an advanced solid tumor such as melanoma, head and neck, liver or kidney cancer. The CDR3 DNA reads as TGTGCCAGCAGCTCAACTCAAGAGACCCAGTACTTC. Protein: CASSSTQETQYF. The complete variable domain, with remaining parts taken from reference TRBV7-9 and TRBJ2-5, reads DTGVSQNPRHKITKRGQNVTFRCDPISEHNRLYWYRQTLGQGPEFLTYFQNEAQLEKSRLLSDRFSAERPKGSFSTLEIQRTEQGDSAMYLCASSSTQETQYFGPGTRLLVL.